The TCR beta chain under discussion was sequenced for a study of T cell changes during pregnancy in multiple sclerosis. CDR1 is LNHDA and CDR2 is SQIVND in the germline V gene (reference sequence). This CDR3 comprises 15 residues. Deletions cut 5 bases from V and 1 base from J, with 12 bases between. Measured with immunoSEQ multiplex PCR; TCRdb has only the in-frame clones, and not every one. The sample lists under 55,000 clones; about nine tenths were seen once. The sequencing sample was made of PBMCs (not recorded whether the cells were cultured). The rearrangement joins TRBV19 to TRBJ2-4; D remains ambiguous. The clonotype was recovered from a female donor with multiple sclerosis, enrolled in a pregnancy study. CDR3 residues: CASSPLELAKNIQYF. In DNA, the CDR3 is TGTGCCAGTAGTCCCCTGGAGCTCGCCAAAAACATTCAGTACTTC.